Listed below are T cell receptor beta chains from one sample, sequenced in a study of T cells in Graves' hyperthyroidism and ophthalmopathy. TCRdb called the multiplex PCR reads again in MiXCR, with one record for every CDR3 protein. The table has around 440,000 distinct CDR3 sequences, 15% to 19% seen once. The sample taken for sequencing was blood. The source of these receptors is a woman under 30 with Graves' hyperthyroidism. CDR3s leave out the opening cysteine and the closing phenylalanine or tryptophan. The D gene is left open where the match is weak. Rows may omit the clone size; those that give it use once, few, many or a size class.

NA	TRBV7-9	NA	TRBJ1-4	ASSLSMGEKLF
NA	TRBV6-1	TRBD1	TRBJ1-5	ASSRDRERQPQH
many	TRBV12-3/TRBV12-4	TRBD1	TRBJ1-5	ASRNTGDGQPQH
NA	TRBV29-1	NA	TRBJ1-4	SAWSGPSNEKLF
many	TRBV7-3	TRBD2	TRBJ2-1	ASSSREGNEQF
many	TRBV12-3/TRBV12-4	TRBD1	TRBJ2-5	ASRLRTGQETQY
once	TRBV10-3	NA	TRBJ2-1	AIGRGAYNEQF
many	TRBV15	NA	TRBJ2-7	ATSRDRRGSHEQY
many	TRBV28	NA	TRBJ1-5	ASKQYSNQPQH
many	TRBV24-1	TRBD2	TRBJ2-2	ATSDPGLVNTGELF
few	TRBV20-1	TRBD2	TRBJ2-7	SARGLTSAGGYEQY
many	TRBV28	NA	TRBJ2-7	ASRGSAWPYEQY
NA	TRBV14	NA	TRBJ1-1	ASSPRGFDTEAF
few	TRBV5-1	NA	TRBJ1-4	ASNPTGTLIGEKLF
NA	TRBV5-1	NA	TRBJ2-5	ASSFGGLNQETQY
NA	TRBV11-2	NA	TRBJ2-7	ASSLPPRDRSSYEQY
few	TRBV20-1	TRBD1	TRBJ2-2	SARDLTGMSTGELF
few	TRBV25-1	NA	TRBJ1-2	ASRGIDGYT
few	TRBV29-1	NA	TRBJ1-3	SVLQDSGNTIY
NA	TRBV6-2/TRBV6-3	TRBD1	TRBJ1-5	ASSQTLQGKGQPQH
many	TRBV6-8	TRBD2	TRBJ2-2	ASSFPLADPTDTGELF
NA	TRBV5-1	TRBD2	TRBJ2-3	ASSSPGTSVGGTDTQY
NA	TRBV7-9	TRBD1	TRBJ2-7	ASGTGLYKQY
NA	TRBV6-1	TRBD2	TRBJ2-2	ASSEAASGATGELF
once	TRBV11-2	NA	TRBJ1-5	ASSLDWQEPQH
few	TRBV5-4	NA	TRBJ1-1	ASSLGFLNTEAF
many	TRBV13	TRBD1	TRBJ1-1	ASSRQARRGPNTEAF
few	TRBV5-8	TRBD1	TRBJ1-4	ASSLPGQGHEKLF
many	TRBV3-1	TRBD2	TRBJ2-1	ASSQDRGSGRAGTDEQF
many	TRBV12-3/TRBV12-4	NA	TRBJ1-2	ASSPGGMMYGYT
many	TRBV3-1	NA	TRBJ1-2	ASSQDRYPGAAVYGYT
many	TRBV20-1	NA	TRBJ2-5	SASQGSQETQY
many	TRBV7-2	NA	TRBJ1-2	ASSLISFDGYT
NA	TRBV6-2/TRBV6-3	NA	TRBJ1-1	ASTLGGRNTKAF
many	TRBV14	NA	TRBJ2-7	ASSQDLDSYEQY
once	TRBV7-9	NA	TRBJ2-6	ASSLGANVLT
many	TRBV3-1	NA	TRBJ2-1	ASSQDSGNRGQF
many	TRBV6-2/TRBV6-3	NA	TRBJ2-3	ASSPQGQIVTDTQY
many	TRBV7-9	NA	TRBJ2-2	ARQGDTGELF
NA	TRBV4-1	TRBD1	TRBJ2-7	ASSQPGQGAYEQY
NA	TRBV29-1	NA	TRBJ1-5	SVEWGGSGQPQH
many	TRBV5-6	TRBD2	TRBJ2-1	ASSNAGLTSYNEQF
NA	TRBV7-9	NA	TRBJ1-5	ASSFPRQPQH
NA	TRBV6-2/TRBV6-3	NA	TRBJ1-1	ASSYPLSGTEAF
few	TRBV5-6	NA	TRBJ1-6	ASSLGARAYNSPLH